The clone carrying this T cell receptor (beta chain) showed up many times. Its antigen remains unknown. The time point: newly diagnosed GD, antithyroid drugs for less than 3 months. After RNA was extracted from PBMCs, the TCR library was made from it. Patients of an endocrinology department in Xi'an, China, were included. Libraries of TCR beta came from iRepertoire HTBI primers plus Arm-PCR of CDR3 regions. Each CDR3 protein gets one entry after TCRdb re-called the multiplex PCR reads with MiXCR. The sample holds approximately 560,000 distinct CDR3 sequences, roughly 15% seen once. The data stem from a study of regulatory T cells in long-lasting Graves disease. Germline lookup yields CDR1 MNHNS and CDR2 SASEGT. The CDR3 runs to 16 residues. The J segment lost 5 bases and the V segment lost 5 bases, leaving 15 bases of the junction unmatched. General study findings and limits: Under persistent disease, TRBV28, TRBJ1-2 and TRBJ2-5 were used preferentially.

These same records also appear under a second study, on T cells in Graves' hyperthyroidism and ophthalmopathy. That paper adds: The HTBI primer set served for first-round RT-PCR of the TCR CDR3.

The origin of this receptor is a man between 18 and 35 years old with Graves disease. The source was peripheral blood mononuclear cells (PBMCs), collected at new diagnosis, from a patient treated with antithyroid drugs. This chain connects TRBV6-1 to TRBJ2-7; 7 bases are a match to TRBD1. DNA for the CDR3: TGTGCCAGCAGTCCCCCTCTTCGACAGGGTGTACACGAGCAGTACTTC. Residues: CASSPPLRQGVHEQYF.